A single sample is the source of the 14 T cell receptor beta chains below, sequenced in a study of beta chain features in type 1 diabetes. Isolated RNA was reverse transcribed in full, so expressed TCRB transcripts were sequenced. Clones were read by immunoSEQ multiplex PCR, and TCRdb kept only the in-frame ones, dropping some. The table has about 260,000 clones, about 70% seen once; the top ten hold almost 0.055%. Sequencing was performed on naive CD4+ T cells from blood. The receptors stem from a young man in good health.

The DNA for the CDR3 is TGCGCCAGCAGGGTGAGCCCGAACACCGGGGAGCTGTTTTTT. It yields the protein CASRVSPNTGELFF. This chain links TRBV4-3 with TRBJ2-2; D is uncertain. There are 14 residues in the CDR3. The V end lost 6 bases, the J end lost 0 bases, and 8 bases lay between the germline ends. The germline gives CDR1 LGHNA, CDR2 YSLEER.

The V gene is TRBV27, the J gene TRBJ2-7; D is perhaps TRBD2 (6 bases). Germline assignment: CDR1 MNHEY and CDR2 SMNVEV (reference sequence). The CDR3 is 14 residues long. With 1 base removed from V and 0 bases from J, the gap between germline ends came to 7 bases. The CDR3 nucleotides are TGTGCCAGCAGTTTATTGGGGGGCTCCTACGAGCAGTACTTC. Amino acid sequence: CASSLLGGSYEQYF.

The J gene is TRBJ2-3, the V gene TRBV11-2; D is unresolved. Germline values: CDR1 SGHAT, CDR2 FQNNGV. V shed 5 bases and J shed 10 bases, with 16 bases lying between them. This CDR3 contains 13 residues. Here the CDR3 reads CASSATLSVPQYF. In DNA form, the CDR3 reads TGTGCCAGCAGCGCTACCCTCTCGGTGCCGCAGTATTTT.

The count of this clone is one. The genes are TRBV4-1 and TRBJ2-7; D may be TRBD2 (6 bases). There are 15 residues in the CDR3. With 2 bases removed from V and 5 bases from J, the gap between germline ends came to 16 bases. CDR1 and CDR2 from the germline V gene are MGHRA and YSYEKL. The CDR3 protein is CASSQMFRLVNEQYF. The CDR3 DNA reads TGCGCCAGCAGCCAAATGTTTCGACTAGTCAACGAGCAGTACTTC.

The chain carries TRBV19 and TRBJ1-2; D might be TRBD1 (6 bases). Trimming left V 5 bases short and J 4 bases short, with 17 bases between. The CDR3 is 15 amino acids. Germline CDR1 is LNHDA and CDR2 is SQIVND (reference sequence). Here the CDR3 DNA reads TGTGCCAGTAGTGAGGACAGCGGCGAGACCTATGGCTACACCTTC. Residues: CASSEDSGETYGYTF.

J is TRBJ2-4 and V is TRBV11-2; 8 nucleotides line up with TRBD1. The length of the CDR3 is 17 residues. The junction had 5 bases not matched to a gene; V was cut back by 1 base and J by 0 bases. Germline assignment: CDR1 SGHAT and CDR2 FQNNGV. DNA of the CDR3: TGTGCCAGCAGCTTAGCAGGACAGGGTGGAGCCAAAAACATTCAGTACTTC. It encodes CASSLAGQGGAKNIQYF.

This chain uses TRBV4-3 with TRBJ2-7; possibly TRBD2 for D (6 bases). Trimming left V 4 bases short and J 5 bases short, with 18 bases between. This CDR3 comprises 15 residues. Germline assignment: CDR1 LGHNA and CDR2 YSLEER. Here the CDR3 reads CASSPSALGGNEQYF. CDR3 nucleotides: TGCGCCAGCAGCCCCAGCGCCCTCGGAGGGAACGAGCAGTACTTC.

With regard to this clone: Other nucleotide sequences in the sample specify the same CDR3. The chain carries TRBV29-1 and TRBJ2-5; 7 nucleotides line up with TRBD1. CDR1 is SQVTM, CDR2 ANQGSEA, per germline. The trim removed 4 bases at V and 2 bases at J, leaving 1 base unmatched. The CDR3 loop spans 12 amino acids. Here the CDR3 reads CSVVRGQETQYF. The CDR3 DNA reads as TGCAGCGTTGTCAGGGGGCAAGAGACCCAGTACTTC.

This chain links TRBV15 with TRBJ2-3; 8 bases map to TRBD2. The CDR3 covers 16 residues. In germline, CDR1 is LNHNV, CDR2 YYDKDF (reference sequence). The ends lost 0 bases at V and 0 bases at J; junction bases unmatched: 2. The CDR3 region is CATSRDERGSTDTQYF. The CDR3 DNA follows: TGTGCCACCAGCAGAGATGAGCGGGGGAGCACAGATACGCAGTATTTT.

The chain links TRBV18 to TRBJ2-3; 9 bases match TRBD2. The CDR3 totals 15 residues. CDR1 and CDR2 from the germline V gene are KGHSH and LQKENI. The junction had 3 bases not matched to a gene; V was cut back by 2 bases and J by 3 bases. The CDR3: CASSPTSGLTDTQYF. The CDR3 DNA reads TGTGCCAGCTCACCAACTAGCGGGTTAACAGATACGCAGTATTTT. The full variable domain, in which reference TRBV18 and TRBJ2-3 provide the parts outside the CDR3, is NAGVMQNPRHLVRRRGQEARLRCSPMKGHSHVYWYRQLPEEGLKFMVYLQKENIIDESGMPKERFSAEFPKEGPSILRIQQVVRGDSAAYFCASSPTSGLTDTQYFGPGTRLTVL.

In DNA, the CDR3 is TGTGCCATCAGTGACGGAGGGGCCTACGAGCAGTACTTC. Translating it yields CAISDGGAYEQYF. V usage is TRBV10-3 and J usage is TRBJ2-7, with D perhaps matching TRBD2 (6 bases). The V end lost 3 bases, the J end lost 2 bases, and 8 bases lay between the germline ends. The CDR3 length is 13 residues. The germline gives CDR1 ENHRY, CDR2 SYGVKD.

The chain carries TRBV11-2 and TRBJ2-1; TRBD1 matches 9 bases. This CDR3 is 14 amino acids long. Trimming took 2 bases from V and 9 from J; bases not matched to a gene: 5. In germline, CDR1 is SGHAT, CDR2 FQNNGV. CDR3 amino acids: CASSLKTGGTEQFF. The CDR3 DNA sequence: TGTGCCAGCAGCTTAAAAACAGGGGGCACTGAGCAGTTCTTC.

The DNA of the CDR3 is TGTGCCAGCAACCCGGGACACAACTACGAGCAGTACTTC. Residues: CASNPGHNYEQYF. V and J are TRBV2 and TRBJ2-7; D might be TRBD1 (6 bases). The V end lost 7 bases, the J end lost 3 bases, and 13 bases lay between the germline ends. This CDR3 has 13 residues. Germline V gene data show CDR1 as SNHLY and CDR2 as FYNNEI. The whole variable domain, remainder taken from reference TRBV2 and TRBJ2-7, is EPEVTQTPSHQVTQMGQEVILRCVPISNHLYFYWYRQILGQKVEFLVSFYNNEISEKSEIFDDQFSVERPDGSNFTLKIRSTKLEDSAMYFCASNPGHNYEQYFGPGTRLTVT.

The V gene is TRBV11-2, the J gene TRBJ2-2; possible D gene TRBD2, 6 bases. The V gene's germline CDR1 is SGHAT and CDR2 FQNNGV. Trimming took 3 bases from V and 1 from J, leaving 12 bases between them. This CDR3 has 16 residues. The DNA for the CDR3 is TGTGCCAGCAGCTTCGGCGGGGCCAAGAACACCGGGGAGCTGTTTTTT. It encodes CASSFGGAKNTGELFF.